The 28 T cell receptor beta chains listed next were all sequenced from one sample in a study of T-cell memory formation after mild COVID-19. A single record per CDR3 protein comes from TCRdb applying MiXCR to the 5' RACE reads. Here the sample spans some 48,000 distinct CDR3 sequences, around 12% being singletons. The source material was PBMCs or a T cell subset sorted from them (not recorded which). These receptors all come from a man younger than 35 who had mild COVID-19 (a few samples of this study predate the infection). Cell type and time point are not known.

The chain combines TRBV7-9 with TRBJ1-5; perhaps TRBD1 as D (5 bases). Germline V gene lookup returns CDR1 SEHNR and CDR2 FQNEAQ (reference sequence). The CDR3 is made up of 14 amino acids. V lost 4 bases to trimming and J lost 6 bases, with 13 bases between them. The CDR3 protein is CASSSDGGVQPQHF. DNA of the CDR3: TGTGCCAGCAGCTCAGACGGAGGGGTTCAGCCCCAGCATTTT.

The CDR3 here is CASSEAHGSYEQYF. The CDR3 nucleotides read TGTGCCAGCAGTGAAGCCCACGGCTCCTACGAGCAGTACTTC. This chain uses TRBV2 with TRBJ2-7; D is unclear. This CDR3 region has 14 residues. Germline values: CDR1 SNHLY, CDR2 FYNNEI. V was pared by 0 bases and J by 0 bases, with 6 bases between.

Many counts were recorded for this clonotype. V and J are TRBV7-9 and TRBJ2-7, with D tentatively TRBD1 or TRBD2 (6 bases each). CDR1 is SEHNR, CDR2 FQNEAQ, per germline (reference sequence). The CDR3 consists of 14 residues. The V and J ends lost 2 bases and 6 bases respectively, with 14 bases between them. The CDR3: CASSLIGGGTEQYV. DNA for the CDR3: TGTGCCAGCAGCTTAATCGGAGGGGGTACCGAGCAGTACGTC.

There are a few counts of this clonotype. The rearrangement uses TRBV28 and TRBJ2-6; D possibly corresponds to TRBD2 (7 bases). V lost 2 bases and J lost 4, with 9 bases in between. Per the germline V gene, CDR1 is MDHEN and CDR2 is SYDVKM. This CDR3 has 15 amino acids. This CDR3 is CASSLPGGGANVLTF. DNA for the CDR3: TGTGCCAGCAGTTTACCGGGGGGCGGGGCCAACGTCCTGACTTTC.

CDR3 DNA: TGTGCCAGCAGTTACTCGTGGGCCACTGAAGCTTTCTTT. Its protein is CASSYSWATEAFF. This sequence joins TRBV6-6 and TRBJ1-1; no clear D gene. Germline-derived CDR1 and CDR2 are MNHNY and SVGAGI (reference sequence). The V and J ends lost 0 bases and 4 bases respectively, with 6 bases between them. The CDR3 runs 13 residues.

This clonotype has only a few counts. The V and J genes are TRBV7-9 and TRBJ2-1; tentatively, D is TRBD1 (5 bases). The germline V gene encodes CDR1 SEHNR and CDR2 FQNEAQ (reference sequence). The CDR3 is 15 amino acids. V gave up 0 bases and J gave up 6 bases, with 12 bases separating them. The CDR3 sequence is CASSLARQGFNEQFF. The CDR3 coding sequence is TGTGCCAGCAGCTTAGCGCGGCAGGGTTTCAATGAGCAGTTCTTC.

This chain connects TRBV20-1 to TRBJ2-3, with D uncertain. The germline CDR1 and CDR2 sequences are DFQATT and SNEGSKA (reference sequence). Trimming shortened V by 1 base and J by 2 bases, and 10 bases separated the two germline ends. The CDR3 extends over 14 amino acids. The chain's CDR3 is CSARGLLPTDTQYF. CDR3 nucleotides: TGCAGTGCTAGAGGGCTTCTCCCCACAGATACGCAGTATTTT.

This clonotype showed up just a few times. The rearrangement uses TRBV20-1 and TRBJ2-3, with D unclear. There are 12 residues in the CDR3. The germline V and J ends were trimmed by 5 bases and 5 bases, with 11 bases remaining between them. The germline V gene has CDR1 DFQATT and CDR2 SNEGSKA (reference sequence). The CDR3 is CSAVGLGDTQYF. The CDR3 DNA is TGCAGTGCTGTGGGGTTGGGAGATACGCAGTATTTT.

The J gene is TRBJ1-2, the V gene TRBV6-6; 7 positions match TRBD1. Trimming removed 5 bases from V and 4 bases from J; junction bases left unmatched: 4. Germline CDR1 and CDR2: MNHNY and SVGAGI (reference sequence). The CDR3 consists of 13 residues. The CDR3 is CASSPQGGYGYTF. The CDR3, as DNA: TGTGCCAGCAGTCCGCAGGGGGGCTATGGCTACACCTTC.

The gene calls are TRBV5-1 and TRBJ1-2; D remains unclear. Germline V gene sequence: CDR1 SGHRS, CDR2 YFSETQ. The germline V and J ends were trimmed by 4 bases and 4 bases, with 8 bases remaining between them. CDR3 size: 12 residues. The CDR3 sequence: CASSQDPYGYTF. The DNA of the CDR3 is TGCGCCAGCAGCCAAGACCCCTATGGCTACACCTTC. The whole variable domain, remainder taken from reference TRBV5-1 and TRBJ1-2, is KAGVTQTPRYLIKTRGQQVTLSCSPISGHRSVSWYQQTPGQGLQFLFEYFSETQRNKGNFPGRFSGRQFSNSRSEMNVSTLELGDSALYLCASSQDPYGYTFGSGTRLTVV.

This chain joins TRBV4-3 and TRBJ1-2; D is unclear. Germline lookup yields CDR1 LGHNA and CDR2 YSLEER. The CDR3 consists of 14 residues. Trimming shortened V by 5 bases and J by 5 bases, and 15 bases separated the two germline ends. As DNA, the CDR3 is TGCGCCAGCAGCTCTACAATGGTGGAGTATGGCTACACCTTC. This translates into CASSSTMVEYGYTF.

This clonotype was seen only a few times. CDR3 sequence: CASRDAGQPNSPLHF. In nucleotides, the CDR3 is TGTGCCAGCAGGGACGCGGGACAGCCAAATTCACCCCTCCACTTT. The gene calls are TRBV12-3 or TRBV12-4 and TRBJ1-6; 7 nucleotides match TRBD1. The CDR3 is made up of 15 amino acids. The V and J ends lost 6 bases and 7 bases, in that order; junction bases with no gene match: 9.

The chain employs TRBV28 and TRBJ1-2; perhaps TRBD1 as D (6 bases). V was cut by 5 bases and J by 2 bases, with 12 bases left in between. This CDR3 is built from 14 residues. The germline V gene encodes CDR1 MDHEN and CDR2 SYDVKM. Here the CDR3 reads CASSQGSTNYGYTF. The CDR3 DNA follows: TGTGCCAGCAGTCAGGGGTCCACAAACTATGGCTACACCTTC.

This clonotype turned up a few times. The chain couples TRBV10-3 to TRBJ2-3; TRBD1 matches 11 bases. There are 15 residues in the CDR3. Germline CDR1 reads ENHRY; CDR2 reads SYGVKD. The ends lost 2 bases at V and 5 bases at J; junction bases unmatched: 3. The CDR3 loop is CAISELGQGGDTQYF. CDR3 bases: TGTGCCATCAGTGAGCTGGGACAGGGGGGAGATACGCAGTATTTT.

At least ten counts were recorded for this clonotype. The chain uses TRBV9 and TRBJ2-3; 9 nucleotides align to TRBD1. Germline V gene sequence: CDR1 SGDLS, CDR2 YYNGEE. The CDR3 contains 18 residues. J gave up 0 bases and V 4 bases, and 12 bases lay outside the gene matches. In nucleotides, the CDR3 is TGTGCCAGCAGCAAAGAGGGAGAACAGGGGGCTAGCACAGATACGCAGTATTTT. It is translated as CASSKEGEQGASTDTQYF. Full variable domain (outside the CDR3, taken from reference TRBV9 and TRBJ2-3): DSGVTQTPKHLITATGQRVTLRCSPRSGDLSVYWYQQSLDQGLQFLIQYYNGEERAKGNILERFSAQQFPDLHSELNLSSLELGDSALYFCASSKEGEQGASTDTQYFGPGTRLTVL.

In this sample, this clonotype turned up a few times. The rearrangement joins TRBV5-1 to TRBJ2-5; tentative D call: TRBD1 (7 bases). V lost 3 bases and J lost 2, with 11 bases in between. The V gene's germline CDR1 is SGHRS and CDR2 YFSETQ. The CDR3 consists of 14 residues. This CDR3 is CASSSGDSQETQYF. The DNA for the CDR3 is TGCGCCAGCAGCTCGGGGGACAGTCAAGAGACCCAGTACTTC.

This clonotype was seen only a few times. The CDR3 DNA is TGTGCCAGCCACACGTACCCAAAGGATAAGAACACAGATACGCAGTATTTT. This gives the protein CASHTYPKDKNTDTQYF. The chain employs TRBV18 and TRBJ2-3; D unclear. Germline CDR1 KGHSH, CDR2 LQKENI. V was pared by 8 bases and J by 2 bases, with 23 bases between. The CDR3 runs 17 residues.

The V call is TRBV7-2, the J call TRBJ1-5; D possibly corresponds to TRBD1 (5 bases). From germline, CDR1 is SGHTA and CDR2 FQGNSA. This CDR3 comprises 14 residues. With 2 bases removed from V and 7 bases from J, the gap between germline ends came to 12 bases. The chain's CDR3 is CASSLMQGGQPQHF. CDR3 DNA: TGTGCCAGCAGCTTAATGCAGGGAGGCCAGCCCCAGCATTTT.

The rearrangement links TRBV7-6 to TRBJ2-3; 7 bases agree with TRBD2. The CDR3 length is 14 residues. Germline CDR1 reads SGHVS; CDR2 reads FNYEAQ. V lost 5 bases to trimming and J lost 6 bases; unmatched junction nucleotides: 8. The CDR3 spells CASSPPRGEDTQYF. CDR3 nucleotide sequence: TGTGCCAGCAGCCCCCCTCGGGGGGAGGATACGCAGTATTTT.

This clonotype was seen a few times. The genes are TRBV27 and TRBJ2-5; tentative D call: TRBD2 (5 bases). Trimming removed 6 bases at V and 2 bases at J, with 7 bases between. Germline CDR1 reads MNHEY; CDR2 reads SMNVEV (reference sequence). The CDR3 covers 12 residues. For the CDR3, the DNA is TGTGCCAGCAGAGGACTTCAAGAGACCCAGTACTTC. It yields the protein CASRGLQETQYF.

The V and J genes are TRBV10-3 and TRBJ2-5; possible D gene TRBD2, 5 bases. CDR1 and CDR2 from the germline V gene are ENHRY and SYGVKD. Deletions cut 0 bases from V and 7 bases from J, with 9 bases between. The CDR3 covers 13 residues. In DNA form, the CDR3 reads TGTGCCATCAGTGAGTCTACGGGGAGGACCCAGTACTTC. Protein sequence: CAISESTGRTQYF.

The chain employs TRBV5-1 and TRBJ2-3; D call uncertain. The germline V and J ends were trimmed by 3 bases and 4 bases, with 6 bases remaining between them. CDR1 is SGHRS and CDR2 is YFSETQ in the germline V gene. CDR3 length: 12 residues. The DNA of the CDR3 is TGCGCCAGCAGCTCGGACGCAGATACGCAGTATTTT. It yields the protein CASSSDADTQYF.

This clonotype came up many times. The V call is TRBV20-1, the J call TRBJ2-7; D gene unclear. The V end was cut by 0 bases, the J end by 4 bases, with 16 bases between. The length of the CDR3 is 15 residues. CDR1 is DFQATT, CDR2 SNEGSKA, per germline (reference sequence). The CDR3 region has the DNA TGCAGTGCTAGAGATCCTAGGGCTGCCTCTTACGAGCAGTACGTC. Protein sequence: CSARDPRAASYEQYV.

The chain combines TRBV3-1 with TRBJ2-5; no clear D gene. The CDR3 spans 14 residues. V was trimmed by 4 bases and J by 3 bases, leaving 12 bases between them. Germline V gene data show CDR1 as LGHDT and CDR2 as YNNKEL (reference sequence). CDR3 sequence (DNA): TGTGCCAGCAGCCGACACGGCACCAAAGAGACCCAGTACTTC. It translates to CASSRHGTKETQYF.

This clonotype occurred a few times. The V call is TRBV11-2, the J call TRBJ1-3; D not resolved. Germline V gene sequence: CDR1 SGHAT, CDR2 FQNNGV. This CDR3 is 11 amino acids long. V was clipped by 2 bases and J by 9 bases, with 5 bases between them. Here the CDR3 DNA reads TGTGCCAGCAGCTTAACGGGCACCATATATTTT. It translates to CASSLTGTIYF.

This clonotype has more than one count but fewer than ten. The chain joins TRBV10-3 to TRBJ1-1; the D is unclear. Germline V gene lookup returns CDR1 ENHRY and CDR2 SYGVKD. CDR3 size: 14 residues. Trimming removed 4 bases at V and 0 bases at J, with 9 bases between. The CDR3 sequence is CAISVGRMNTEAFF. The CDR3 DNA is TGTGCCATCAGTGTCGGCCGGATGAACACTGAAGCTTTCTTT.

The V and J genes are TRBV3-1 and TRBJ2-3; the D gene is possibly TRBD2 (5 bases). The CDR3 is 16 amino acids. V was clipped by 4 bases and J by 4 bases, with 18 bases between them. From germline, CDR1 is LGHDT and CDR2 YNNKEL (reference sequence). CDR3 region: CASSLHASTGADTQYF. Written as DNA, the CDR3 is TGTGCCAGCAGCCTTCATGCCTCAACCGGGGCAGATACGCAGTATTTT.

This clonotype was seen only a few times. This chain connects TRBV7-8 to TRBJ1-5; perhaps TRBD1 as D (5 bases). Germline CDR1 SGHVS, CDR2 FQNEAQ. The CDR3 has 11 amino acids. V lost 11 bases and J lost 7, with 12 bases in between. The CDR3 region has the DNA TGTGCCGCGGGGGGTAACCAGCCCCAGCATTTT. This sequence encodes CAAGGNQPQHF.